This TCR beta chain stems from a study of Ad26.COV2.S vaccination and SARS-CoV-2 variants. Regarding treatment: over 15 received Ad26.COV2.S at low or high dose, single or two shots; 5 received placebo; per-sample allocation not given. Day 63 after the first injection of vaccine or placebo was the sampling time. This clone was counted a few times. Sequenced by immunoSEQ multiplex PCR; TCRdb stores in-frame clones only, minus some. The sample contains about half a million clones, roughly nine tenths of which appear only once. The sample here was peripheral blood, taken in a trial of Ad26.COV2.S vaccine versus placebo. This sequence was found in a person between 18 and 59 years old who received the Ad26.COV2.S COVID-19 vaccine or a placebo.

Written as DNA, the CDR3 is TGCAGTGCTAAGCCCTCCTACGAGCAGTACTTC. Its protein is CSAKPSYEQYF. The J gene is TRBJ2-7, the V gene TRBV20-1; D call uncertain. The V gene lost 4 bases and the J gene lost 0 bases, with 4 bases spanning the gap. Germline assignment: CDR1 DFQATT and CDR2 SNEGSKA (reference sequence). CDR3 length equals 11 residues.